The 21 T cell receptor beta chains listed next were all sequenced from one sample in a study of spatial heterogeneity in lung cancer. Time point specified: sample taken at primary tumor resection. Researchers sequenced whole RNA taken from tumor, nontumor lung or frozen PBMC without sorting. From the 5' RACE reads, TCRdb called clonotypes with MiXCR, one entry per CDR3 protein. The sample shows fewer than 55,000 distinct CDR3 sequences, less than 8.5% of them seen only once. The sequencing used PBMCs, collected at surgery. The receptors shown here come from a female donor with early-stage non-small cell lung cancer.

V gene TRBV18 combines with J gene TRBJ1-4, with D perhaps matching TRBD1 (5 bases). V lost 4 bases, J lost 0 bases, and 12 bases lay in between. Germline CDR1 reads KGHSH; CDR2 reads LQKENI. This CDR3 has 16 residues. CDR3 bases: TGTGCCAGCTCACTTGACAGCAGAACAACTAATGAAAAACTGTTTTTT. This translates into CASSLDSRTTNEKLFF. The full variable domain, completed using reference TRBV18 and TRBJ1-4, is NAGVMQNPRHLVRRRGQEARLRCSPMKGHSHVYWYRQLPEEGLKFMVYLQKENIIDESGMPKERFSAEFPKEGPSILRIQQVVRGDSAAYFCASSLDSRTTNEKLFFGSGTQLSVL.

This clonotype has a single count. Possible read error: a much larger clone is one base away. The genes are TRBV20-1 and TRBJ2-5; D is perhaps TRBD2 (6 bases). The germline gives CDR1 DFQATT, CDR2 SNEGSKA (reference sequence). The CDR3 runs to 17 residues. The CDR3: CSARDPRTNPNAQTRYF. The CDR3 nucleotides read TGCAGTGCTAGAGATCCCCGGACTAACCCCAACGCCCAGACCCGGTACTTC.

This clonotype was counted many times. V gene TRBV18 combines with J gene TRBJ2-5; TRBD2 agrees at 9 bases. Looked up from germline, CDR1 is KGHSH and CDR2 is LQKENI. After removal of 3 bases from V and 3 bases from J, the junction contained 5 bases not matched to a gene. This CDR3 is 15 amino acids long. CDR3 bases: TGTGCCAGCTCACCCTTCCTAGCGGGGAAAGAGACCCAGTACTTC. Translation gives CASSPFLAGKETQYF.

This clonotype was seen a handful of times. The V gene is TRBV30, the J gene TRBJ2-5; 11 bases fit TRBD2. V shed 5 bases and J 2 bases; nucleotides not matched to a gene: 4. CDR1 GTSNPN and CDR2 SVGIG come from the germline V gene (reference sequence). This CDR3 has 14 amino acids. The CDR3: CAWSSSGGQETQYF. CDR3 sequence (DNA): TGTGCCTGGTCTTCTAGCGGGGGGCAAGAGACCCAGTACTTC.

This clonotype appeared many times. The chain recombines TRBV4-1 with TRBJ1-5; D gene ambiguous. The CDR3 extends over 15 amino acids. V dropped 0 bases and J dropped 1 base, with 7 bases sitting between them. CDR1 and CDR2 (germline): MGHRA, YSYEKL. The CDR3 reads CASSQDGISNQPQHF. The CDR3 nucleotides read TGCGCCAGCAGCCAAGATGGGATCAGCAATCAGCCCCAGCATTTT.

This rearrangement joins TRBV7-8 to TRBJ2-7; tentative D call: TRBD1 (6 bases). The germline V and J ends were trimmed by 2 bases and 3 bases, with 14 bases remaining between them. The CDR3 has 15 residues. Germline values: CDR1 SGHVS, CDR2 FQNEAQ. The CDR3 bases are TGTGCCAGCAGCTTATTTGGACAGATTATCTACGAGCAGTACTTC. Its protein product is CASSLFGQIIYEQYF.

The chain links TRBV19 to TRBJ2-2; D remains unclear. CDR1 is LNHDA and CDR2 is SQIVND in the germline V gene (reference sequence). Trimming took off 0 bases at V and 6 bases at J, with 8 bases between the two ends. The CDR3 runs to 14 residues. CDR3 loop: CASSIDSRAGELFF. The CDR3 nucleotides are TGTGCCAGTAGTATAGATTCGAGAGCCGGGGAGCTGTTTTTT. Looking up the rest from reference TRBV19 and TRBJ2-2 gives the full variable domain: DGGITQSPKYLFRKEGQNVTLSCEQNLNHDAMYWYRQDPGQGLRLIYYSQIVNDFQKGDIAEGYSVSREKKESFPLTVTSAQKNPTAFYLCASSIDSRAGELFFGEGSRLTVL.

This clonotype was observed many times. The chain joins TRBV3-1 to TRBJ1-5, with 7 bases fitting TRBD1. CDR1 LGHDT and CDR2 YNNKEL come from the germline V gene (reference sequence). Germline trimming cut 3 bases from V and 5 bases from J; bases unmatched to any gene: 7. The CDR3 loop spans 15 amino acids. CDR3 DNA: TGTGCCAGCAGCCAGGGGAGGGGGCGCGATCAGCCCCAGCATTTT. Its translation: CASSQGRGRDQPQHF.

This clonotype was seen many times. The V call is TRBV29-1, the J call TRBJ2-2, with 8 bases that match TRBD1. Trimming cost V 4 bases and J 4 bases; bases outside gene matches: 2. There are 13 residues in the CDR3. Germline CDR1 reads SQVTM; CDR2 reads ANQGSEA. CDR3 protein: CSVGQGITGELFF. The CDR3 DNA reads TGCAGCGTTGGACAGGGGATCACCGGGGAGCTGTTTTTT.

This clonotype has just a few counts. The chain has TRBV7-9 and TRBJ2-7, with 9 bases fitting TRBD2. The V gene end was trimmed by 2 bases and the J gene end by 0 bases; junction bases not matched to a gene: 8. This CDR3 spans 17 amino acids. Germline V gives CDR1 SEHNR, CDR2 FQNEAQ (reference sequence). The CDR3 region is CASSLRVTSGGSYEQYF. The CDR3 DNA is TGTGCCAGCAGCTTAAGGGTGACTAGCGGCGGCTCCTACGAGCAGTACTTC.

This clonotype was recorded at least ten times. The CDR3 is CASSETAMNTEAFF. The CDR3 DNA follows: TGTGCCAGCAGTGAGACGGCCATGAACACTGAAGCTTTCTTT. The rearrangement uses TRBV6-1 and TRBJ1-1; D not resolved. The V gene's germline CDR1 is MNHNS and CDR2 SASEGT. The CDR3 extends over 14 amino acids. Trimming stripped 3 bases from V and 0 bases from J, with 8 bases between.

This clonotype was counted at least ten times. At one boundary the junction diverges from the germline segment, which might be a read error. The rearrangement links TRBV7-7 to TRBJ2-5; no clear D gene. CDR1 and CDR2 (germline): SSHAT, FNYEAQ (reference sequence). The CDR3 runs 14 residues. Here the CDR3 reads CASSPDTSSKTQYF. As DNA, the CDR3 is TGTGCTAGCAGCCCCGACACATCCTCGAAGACCCAGTACTTC.

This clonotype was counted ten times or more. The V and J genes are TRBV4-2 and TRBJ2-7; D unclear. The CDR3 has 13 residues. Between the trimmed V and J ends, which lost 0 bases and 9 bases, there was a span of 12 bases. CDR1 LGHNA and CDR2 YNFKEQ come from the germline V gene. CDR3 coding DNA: TGTGCCAGCAGCCAAGATCTTTCCGGGCTGCAGTACTTC. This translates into CASSQDLSGLQYF.

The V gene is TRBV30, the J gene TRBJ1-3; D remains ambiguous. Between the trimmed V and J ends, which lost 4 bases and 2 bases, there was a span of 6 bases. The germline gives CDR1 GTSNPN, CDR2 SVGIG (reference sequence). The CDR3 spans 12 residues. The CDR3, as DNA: TGTGCCTGGAATTTTGCTGGAAACACCATATATTTT. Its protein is CAWNFAGNTIYF.

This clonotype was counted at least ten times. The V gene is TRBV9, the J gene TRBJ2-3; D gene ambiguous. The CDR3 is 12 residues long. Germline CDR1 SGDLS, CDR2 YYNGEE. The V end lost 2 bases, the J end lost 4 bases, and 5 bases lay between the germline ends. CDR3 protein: CASSVSADTQYF. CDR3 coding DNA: TGTGCCAGCAGCGTTTCCGCAGATACGCAGTATTTT.

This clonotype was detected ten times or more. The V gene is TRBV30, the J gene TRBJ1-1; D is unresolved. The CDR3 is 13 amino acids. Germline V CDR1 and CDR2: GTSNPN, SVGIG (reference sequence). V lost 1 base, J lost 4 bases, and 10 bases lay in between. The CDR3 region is CAWSAGLGTEAFF. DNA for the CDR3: TGTGCCTGGAGTGCCGGTCTAGGCACTGAAGCTTTCTTT. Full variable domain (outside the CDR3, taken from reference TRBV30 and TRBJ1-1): SQTIHQWPATLVQPVGSPLSLECTVEGTSNPNLYWYRQAAGRGLQLLFYSVGIGQISSEVPQNLSASRPQDRQFILSSKKLLLSDSGFYLCAWSAGLGTEAFFGQGTRLTVV.

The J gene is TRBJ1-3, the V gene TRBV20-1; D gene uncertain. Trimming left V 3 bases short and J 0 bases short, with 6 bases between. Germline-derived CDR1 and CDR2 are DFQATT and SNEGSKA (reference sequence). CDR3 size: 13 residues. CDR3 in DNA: TGCAGTGCTAGCCTGAACTCTGGAAACACCATATATTTT. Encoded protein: CSASLNSGNTIYF.

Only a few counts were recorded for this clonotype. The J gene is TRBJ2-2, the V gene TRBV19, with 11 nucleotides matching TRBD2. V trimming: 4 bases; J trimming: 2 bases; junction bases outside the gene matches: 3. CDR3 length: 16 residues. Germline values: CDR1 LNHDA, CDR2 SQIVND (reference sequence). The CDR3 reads CASSTGLAGNTGELFF. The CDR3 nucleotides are TGTGCCAGTAGTACCGGACTAGCGGGCAACACCGGGGAGCTGTTTTTT.

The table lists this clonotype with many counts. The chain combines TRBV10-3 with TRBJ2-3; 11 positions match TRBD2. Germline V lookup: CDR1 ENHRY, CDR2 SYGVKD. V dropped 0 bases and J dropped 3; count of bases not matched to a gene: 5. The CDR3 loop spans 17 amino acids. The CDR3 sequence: CAISESSGGAMTDTQYF. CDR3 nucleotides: TGTGCCATCAGTGAGTCTAGCGGGGGGGCCATGACAGATACGCAGTATTTT.

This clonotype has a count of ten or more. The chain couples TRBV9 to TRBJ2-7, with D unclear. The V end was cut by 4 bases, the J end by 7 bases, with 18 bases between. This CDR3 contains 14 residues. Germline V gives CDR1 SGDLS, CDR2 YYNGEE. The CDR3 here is CASSLGPASFEQYF. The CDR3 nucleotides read TGTGCCAGCAGCTTAGGCCCGGCGTCGTTTGAGCAGTACTTC.

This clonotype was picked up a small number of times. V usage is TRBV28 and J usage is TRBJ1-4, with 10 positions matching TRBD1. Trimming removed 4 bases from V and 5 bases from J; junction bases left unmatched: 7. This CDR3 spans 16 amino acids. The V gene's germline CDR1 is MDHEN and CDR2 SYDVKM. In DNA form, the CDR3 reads TGTGCCAGCAGTTCAGGACAGGGGGTGACAAATGAAAAACTGTTTTTT. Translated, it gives CASSSGQGVTNEKLFF.